This T cell receptor beta chain was captured by sequencing in a study of early T cells in non-severe SARS-CoV-2 infection. This clonotype was seen ten or more times. Its antigen is unknown. Study results and caveats: A preference for anti-spike CD8 responses marked VDJdb matching, which missed private and CD4 specificities.

From the 5' RACE reads, TCRdb called clonotypes with MiXCR, one entry per CDR3 protein. The sample shows roughly 30,000 distinct CDR3 sequences, 6% to 7.5% of them seen only once. The CDR3 is 17 residues long. V gave up 2 bases and J gave up 1 base, with 14 bases separating them. The germline gives CDR1 SGHVS, CDR2 FNYEAQ. Sequenced material: whole blood, taken at baseline. The chain links TRBV7-6 to TRBJ2-2; no clear D. The TCR sequence derives from an adult who was a healthcare worker with PCR-confirmed SARS-CoV-2 infection or an uninfected control (not recorded which). The CDR3 is CASSLYTQLKNTGELFF. As DNA, the CDR3 is TGTGCCAGCAGCTTATACACGCAACTTAAGAACACCGGGGAGCTGTTTTTT.